The sequence of this TCR beta chain was determined in a study of tumor-infiltrating lymphocytes in primary liver carcinoma. The CDR3 loop spans 14 amino acids. CDR1 is MGHRA, CDR2 YSYEKL, per germline. With approximately 470 ng total RNA as template and a constant-region primer, TCR beta cDNA was made. Each TCR beta library was derived from three nested multiplex PCR rounds that employed slightly modified ARM-PCR. TRBV1-TRBV30 forward primers paired with a C-beta reverse primer were used in the first two PCR rounds, which ran approximately 10 cycles each. TCRdb called the multiplex PCR reads again in MiXCR, with one record for every CDR3 protein. Of tens of thousands of distinct CDR3 sequences in the sample, less than 75% were seen once. This clonotype was picked up a small number of times. No conserved phenylalanine or tryptophan is present at the end of the CDR3, so a read error is the likely explanation.

DNA and RNA were both co-extracted from approximately 20-30 mg of bulk tissue that had not been sorted. The source of this sequence is a man aged 35 to 55 with primary liver carcinoma and hepatitis B virus infection. The chain uses TRBV4-1 and TRBJ2-1; possible D gene TRBD2, 5 bases. The sequenced material came from liver tumor tissue from sampling region 5. Subset in this sample: tumor region T5, tumor centre. CDR3 region: CAGSQAGGYNEQFL. The CDR3 nucleotides are TGCGCCGGCAGCCAGGCGGGTGGGTACAATGAGCAGTTCCTC.